The 27 T cell receptor beta chains presented below share a single source sample, sequenced in a study of cytomegalovirus exposure and HLA in healthy donors. The PCR was carried out with 60 Vbeta primers and 13 Jbeta primers. Libraries were prepared by immunoSEQ multiplex PCR; TCRdb keeps only in-frame clonotypes and omits some of them. Seen here are tens of thousands of clones, 82% observed once, and the top ten hold 2.9%. The specimen was PBMCs. All receptors derive from a man aged 50-60 years in good health and CMV-seronegative.

The CDR3 DNA sequence: TGTGCCAGCAGTTATAACAGGGTTCTCACTGAAGCTTTCTTT. Protein product: CASSYNRVLTEAFF. The V gene is TRBV6-5, the J gene TRBJ1-1; TRBD1 is a possible D gene (6 bases). The CDR3 consists of 14 residues. The germline CDR1 and CDR2 sequences are MNHEY and SVGAGI. V lost 3 bases, J lost 4 bases, and 12 bases lay in between.

CDR3 sequence reads: CASSQSPQGSTEAFF. In nucleotides, the CDR3 is TGCGCCAGCAGCCAATCACCACAGGGTTCCACTGAAGCTTTCTTT. The gene calls are TRBV4-3 and TRBJ1-1, with D maybe TRBD1 (6 bases). The V and J ends lost 2 bases and 4 bases respectively, with 14 bases between them. Germline V gene lookup returns CDR1 LGHNA and CDR2 YSLEER. CDR3 size: 15 residues.

This clone was detected once. CDR3 residues: CASSWDRGRGYTF. DNA of the CDR3: TGTGCCAGCAGTTGGGACAGGGGGCGCGGCTACACCTTC. The V gene is TRBV6-1, the J gene TRBJ1-2, with TRBD1 identical over 12 bases. V dropped 5 bases and J dropped 8; count of bases not matched to a gene: 3. CDR1 and CDR2 (germline): MNHNS, SASEGT. The CDR3 totals 13 residues.

The chain links TRBV18 to TRBJ1-3; no clear D gene. CDR1 and CDR2 from the germline V gene are KGHSH and LQKENI. V was trimmed by 3 bases and J by 0 bases, leaving 9 bases between them. CDR3 length: 15 amino acids. The CDR3 DNA sequence: TGTGCCAGCTCACCGGGCAGAATCTCTGGAAACACCATATATTTT. This gives the protein CASSPGRISGNTIYF.

V gene TRBV2 combines with J gene TRBJ2-2, with TRBD2 as a possible D gene (5 bases). This CDR3 contains 14 residues. V was clipped by 5 bases and J by 2 bases, with 9 bases between them. Germline V lookup: CDR1 SNHLY, CDR2 FYNNEI. The CDR3 DNA follows: TGTGCCAGCAGTCCCGGACTTAACACCGGGGAGCTGTTTTTT. Its protein is CASSPGLNTGELFF.

V and J are TRBV2 and TRBJ2-5, with TRBD2 matching over 9 bases. The V gene end was trimmed by 7 bases and the J gene end by 5 bases; junction bases not matched to a gene: 8. Germline values: CDR1 SNHLY, CDR2 FYNNEI. The CDR3 consists of 14 residues. CDR3 coding DNA: TGTGCCAGCAATCTAGCGGGGACGAGGGAGACCCAGTACTTC. This translates into CASNLAGTRETQYF.

This rearrangement joins TRBV6-4 to TRBJ2-3, with 7 bases that match TRBD2. J was trimmed by 0 bases and V by 10 bases; bases with no gene match: 7. CDR3 length equals 14 residues. Germline V CDR1 and CDR2: MRHNA, SNTAGT. The CDR3 region has the DNA TGTGCCACCAGCAGGGACTATAGCACAGATACGCAGTATTTT. Its translation: CATSRDYSTDTQYF.

The rearrangement joins TRBV6-5 to TRBJ2-2; D might be TRBD1 (5 bases). Trimming removed 6 bases from V and 3 bases from J, with 5 bases in between. This CDR3 has 12 amino acids. Germline loops: CDR1 MNHEY, CDR2 SVGAGI. The CDR3 DNA reads TGTGCCAGCAGACAGGACACCGGGGAGCTGTTTTTT. It yields the protein CASRQDTGELFF.

In the case of this clone: The identical CDR3 is also encoded by other nucleotide sequences in the sample. The chain carries TRBV7-8 and TRBJ1-1; 7 bases match TRBD1. V was pared by 5 bases and J by 5 bases, with 11 bases of the junction left unmatched. CDR3 size: 15 residues. Germline loops: CDR1 SGHVS, CDR2 FQNEAQ. CDR3 amino acids: CASSLGRTGRTEAFF. As DNA, the CDR3 is TGTGCCAGCAGCCTAGGGAGGACAGGAAGGACTGAAGCTTTCTTT.

By share, this clone ranks as medium-sized. The chain recombines TRBV4-3 with TRBJ2-3; TRBD2 might be the D (5 bases). CDR1 is LGHNA and CDR2 is YSLEER in the germline V gene. This CDR3 is built from 16 residues. Trimming removed 0 bases from V and 2 bases from J, with 12 bases in between. The CDR3 reads CASSQDAGGYTDTQYF. Written as DNA, the CDR3 is TGCGCCAGCAGCCAAGATGCGGGCGGTTACACAGATACGCAGTATTTT.

The rearrangement joins TRBV5-1 to TRBJ2-5, with a tentative D call TRBD1 (7 bases). The CDR3 totals 14 residues. Germline V gives CDR1 SGHRS, CDR2 YFSETQ. Trimming shortened V by 6 bases and J by 1 base, and 13 bases separated the two germline ends. CDR3 residues: CASILEGAQETQYF. The DNA for the CDR3 is TGCGCCAGCATCCTGGAGGGGGCCCAAGAGACCCAGTACTTC.

The chain has TRBV30 and TRBJ2-7; TRBD1 aligns across 9 bases. The germline V gene has CDR1 GTSNPN and CDR2 SVGIG (reference sequence). This CDR3 is built from 13 residues. V was clipped by 4 bases and J by 3 bases; unmatched bases: 4. Written as DNA, the CDR3 is TGTGCCTGGACAACGGGACAGGGCTACGAGCAGTACTTC. Translating gives CAWTTGQGYEQYF. Variable domain in full (rest from reference TRBV30 and TRBJ2-7): SQTIHQWPATLVQPVGSPLSLECTVEGTSNPNLYWYRQAAGRGLQLLFYSVGIGQISSEVPQNLSASRPQDRQFILSSKKLLLSDSGFYLCAWTTGQGYEQYFGPGTRLTVT.

This chain links TRBV27 with TRBJ1-2; D is unclear. With 5 bases removed from V and 2 bases from J, the gap between germline ends came to 9 bases. The CDR3 is made up of 13 amino acids. CDR1 MNHEY and CDR2 SMNVEV come from the germline V gene (reference sequence). Here the CDR3 DNA reads TGTGCCAGCAGTCCGACAAACAACTATGGCTACACCTTC. Encoded protein: CASSPTNNYGYTF.

The chain employs TRBV12-5 and TRBJ2-4; D might be TRBD1 (6 bases). The CDR3 consists of 15 residues. The V end lost 2 bases, the J end lost 2 bases, and 10 bases lay between the germline ends. The germline gives CDR1 LGHNT, CDR2 FRNRAP. The CDR3 loop is CASGLPQGTKNIQYF. DNA for the CDR3: TGTGCTAGTGGTTTGCCACAGGGTACCAAAAACATTCAGTACTTC.

The chain recombines TRBV4-1 with TRBJ2-3; D perhaps matches TRBD1 (6 bases). The CDR3 contains 13 residues. The germline gives CDR1 MGHRA, CDR2 YSYEKL. Trimming cost V 6 bases and J 4 bases, with 11 bases left between them. Here the CDR3 reads CASRPDSPDTQYF. CDR3 bases: TGCGCCAGCAGGCCGGACAGCCCAGATACGCAGTATTTT.

The chain recombines TRBV28 with TRBJ1-5; TRBD1 matches 9 bases. The germline CDR1 and CDR2 sequences are MDHEN and SYDVKM. The CDR3 spans 13 residues. V trimming: 6 bases; J trimming: 15 bases; junction bases outside the gene matches: 12. The CDR3 region is CASRPTGTGPPHF. CDR3 bases: TGTGCCAGCAGACCTACCGGGACAGGGCCGCCGCATTTT. Full variable domain (remainder filled in from reference TRBV28 and TRBJ1-5): DVKVTQSSRYLVKRTGEKVFLECVQDMDHENMFWYRQDPGLGLRLIYFSYDVKMKEKGDIPEGYSVSREKKERFSLILESASTNQTSMYLCASRPTGTGPPHFGDGTRLSIL.

This sequence joins TRBV4-2 and TRBJ2-2; 8 bases are shared with TRBD2. Trimming removed 2 bases from V and 4 bases from J; junction bases left unmatched: 15. The length of the CDR3 is 19 residues. Germline V gene sequence: CDR1 LGHNA, CDR2 YNFKEQ. The CDR3 region is CASSQLLSGGARSTGELFF. Written as DNA, the CDR3 is TGTGCCAGCAGCCAACTGCTAAGCGGGGGCGCCCGGAGCACCGGGGAGCTGTTTTTT.

The chain is built from TRBV7-2 and TRBJ2-5, with a weak D call TRBD2 (7 bases). Germline V lookup: CDR1 SGHTA, CDR2 FQGNSA. Trimming pared 5 bases from V and 7 bases from J, leaving 17 bases between. The CDR3 is 14 residues long. The CDR3 DNA reads TGTGCCAGCAGCCGGGGGGTGGGGGCTGGGACCCAGTACTTC. This gives the protein CASSRGVGAGTQYF.

The chain couples TRBV11-2 to TRBJ1-4; possibly TRBD1 for D (5 bases). V shed 0 bases and J shed 7 bases, with 15 bases lying between them. Germline-derived CDR1 and CDR2 are SGHAT and FQNNGV. The CDR3 totals 16 residues. The CDR3 loop is CASSLDPGGVGEKLFF. The CDR3 nucleotides are TGTGCCAGCAGCTTAGATCCGGGGGGAGTAGGTGAAAAACTGTTTTTT.

The rearrangement uses TRBV6-5 and TRBJ2-6; D gene ambiguous. V lost 8 bases, J lost 3 bases, and 8 bases lay in between. Looked up from germline, CDR1 is MNHEY and CDR2 is SVGAGI. CDR3 length equals 13 residues. The CDR3 protein is CASQRGGANVLTF. The CDR3 bases are TGTGCCAGCCAACGAGGTGGGGCCAACGTCCTGACTTTC.

The chain is built from TRBV6-4 and TRBJ2-2, with D possibly being TRBD1 (6 bases). CDR1 is MRHNA, CDR2 SNTAGT, per germline. There are 12 residues in the CDR3. Trimming shortened V by 8 bases and J by 5 bases, and 9 bases separated the two germline ends. The CDR3 loop is CASGTSTGELFF. As DNA, the CDR3 is TGTGCCAGCGGGACAAGTACCGGGGAGCTGTTTTTT.

The CDR3 bases are TGTGCCTGGAGTTTTCAAGCAAACACTGAAGCTTTCTTT. This translates into CAWSFQANTEAFF. V usage is TRBV30 and J usage is TRBJ1-1; D not certain. This CDR3 has 13 residues. V gave up 2 bases and J gave up 2 bases, with 9 bases separating them. From germline, CDR1 is GTSNPN and CDR2 SVGIG (reference sequence). Variable domain in full (rest from reference TRBV30 and TRBJ1-1): SQTIHQWPATLVQPVGSPLSLECTVEGTSNPNLYWYRQAAGRGLQLLFYSVGIGQISSEVPQNLSASRPQDRQFILSSKKLLLSDSGFYLCAWSFQANTEAFFGQGTRLTVV.

The J gene is TRBJ2-1, the V gene TRBV27; 8 bases fit TRBD2. CDR1 is MNHEY and CDR2 is SMNVEV in the germline V gene (reference sequence). This CDR3 has 15 amino acids. V lost 4 bases to trimming and J lost 3 bases; unmatched junction nucleotides: 5. The CDR3 DNA reads as TGTGCCAGCAGTTCAGCGGGGGTCAACTACAATGAGCAGTTCTTC. Residues: CASSSAGVNYNEQFF.

The V and J genes are TRBV5-1 and TRBJ2-2, with 13 bases lining up with TRBD2. Trimming took 0 bases from V and 1 from J; bases not matched to a gene: 6. The CDR3 has 19 amino acids. Germline CDR1 and CDR2: SGHRS and YFSETQ. The CDR3 nucleotides are TGCGCCAGCAGCTTGGCCGGGGGGACTAGCGGGGTGAACACCGGGGAGCTGTTTTTT. This gives the protein CASSLAGGTSGVNTGELFF.

The chain combines TRBV4-1 with TRBJ1-6; no definite D call. The CDR3 has 16 amino acids. The germline V and J ends were trimmed by 0 bases and 10 bases, with 16 bases remaining between them. Germline-derived CDR1 and CDR2 are MGHRA and YSYEKL. This chain's CDR3 is CASSQDWVGNFSPLHF. CDR3 sequence (DNA): TGCGCCAGCAGCCAAGATTGGGTCGGGAATTTCTCACCCCTCCACTTT.

This chain's CDR3 is CASSLYNGRGLGQPQHF. CDR3 coding DNA: TGTGCCAGCAGTTTATACAACGGCAGGGGGCTAGGGCAGCCCCAGCATTTT. The chain recombines TRBV28 with TRBJ1-5, with 8 nucleotides matching TRBD1. This CDR3 contains 17 residues. Trimming at V came to 1 base and at J to 7 bases, leaving 12 bases not matched to a gene. Germline V gene sequence: CDR1 MDHEN, CDR2 SYDVKM.

This chain uses TRBV9 with TRBJ2-7, with TRBD1 identical over 7 bases. The germline V gene has CDR1 SGDLS and CDR2 YYNGEE. Unmatched junction bases numbered 11, after V lost 3 bases and J lost 2 bases. This CDR3 comprises 16 residues. The CDR3 nucleotides read TGTGCCAGCAGCGCCCAAAGCCGGGACAGCCCCTACGAGCAGTACTTC. Its protein is CASSAQSRDSPYEQYF.